Many counts were recorded for the clone carrying this T cell receptor (beta chain). These data belong to a study of post-analysis software for immune sequencing data. cDNA libraries for TCR beta contained unique molecular identifiers. TCRdb itself ran the PCR reads through MiXCR, one entry per CDR3 protein. The table includes fewer than 550,000 distinct CDR3 sequences, 34% detected once. The sample consisted of blood. The origin of this receptor is a girl aged 2 to 17 with multiple sclerosis.

The CDR3: CASSLGTGSYNEQFF. The CDR3 nucleotides read TGTGCCAGCAGCTTGGGGACCGGATCCTACAATGAGCAGTTCTTC. The chain is built from TRBV7-2 and TRBJ2-1; either TRBD1 or TRBD2 may fit D (5 bases each). The CDR3 length is 15 residues. Trimming cost V 3 bases and J 1 base, with 10 bases left between them. Germline V gives CDR1 SGHTA, CDR2 FQGNSA.